These T cell receptor beta chains were read from a single sample in a study of shared clonotypes between healthy human individuals. The data were produced by immunoSEQ multiplex PCR, yet TCRdb's version contains in-frame clones alone and is incomplete. The top ten clones hold 12% of a sample with approximately 470,000 clones, around four fifths of them seen once. The source material was PBMCs. The receptors derive from a woman aged 40-49 years in good health. Some clones in this sample may be carry-over from other donors' samples. CDR3s include the opening cysteine and the closing phenylalanine or tryptophan. A D gene is named only where the DNA matches it firmly. The size entry is marked missing in some rows and otherwise reads once, few, many or a size class.

TRBV23-1	NA	NA	TRBJ1-2	TGCGCCAGCAGTCACAAACCCCCAGGCTCTTGTGGCTACACCTTC	CASSHKPPGSCGYTF
TRBV2	NA	NA	TRBJ1-5	TGTGCCAGCAGGCCCCTCTCGGGGCAGCCCCAGCATTTT	CASRPLSGQPQHF
TRBV9	NA	TRBD2	TRBJ2-2	TGTGCCAGCAGCGTAGGCTGGGCCGGGAGGGACACCGGGGAGCTGTTTTTT	CASSVGWAGRDTGELFF
TRBV4-1	NA	TRBD2	TRBJ2-7	TGCGCCAGCAGCCGACTCCCGGGACTACGGATTGGGGAGCAGTACTTC	CASSRLPGLRIGEQYF
TRBV2	once	TRBD1	TRBJ1-1	TGTGCCAGCAGTCTAGGGACAGGGGTTGAAGCTTTCTTT	CASSLGTGVEAFF
TRBV4-1	NA	NA	TRBJ2-1	TGCGCCAGCAGAGTAGTAGTACAGAACAATGAGCAGTTCTTC	CASRVVVQNNEQFF
TRBV10-3	NA	TRBD2	TRBJ2-1	TGTGCCATCAGTGAGACGGGACTAGCGTCGAACAATGAGCAGTTCTTC	CAISETGLASNNEQFF
TRBV6-4	NA	TRBD2	TRBJ2-3	TGTGCCAGCAGTGACTCGTCGGGACTAGCGGGAGGGGTCTATACGCAGTATTTT	CASSDSSGLAGGVYTQYF
TRBV6-1	NA	TRBD1	TRBJ2-7	TGTGCCAGCAGTGAAGCGTTTGGACAGGGCTCCTACGAGCAGTACTTC	CASSEAFGQGSYEQYF
TRBV18	NA	NA	TRBJ2-1	TGTGCCAGCTCACCCTGGCAGGGTACCTACAATGAGCAGTTCTTC	CASSPWQGTYNEQFF
TRBV10-3	NA	NA	TRBJ2-5	TGTGCCATCAGTGAGTCACCGGGACTGCTGCAAGAGACCCAGTACTTC	CAISESPGLLQETQYF
TRBV9	NA	NA	TRBJ2-1	TGTGCCAGCAGCGGAAACTTGAGCTCCTACAATGAGCAGTTCTTC	CASSGNLSSYNEQFF
TRBV5-4	NA	TRBD2	TRBJ2-3	TGTGCCAGCAGCCAGGGCGGGGGTAGCACAGATACGCAGTATTTT	CASSQGGGSTDTQYF
TRBV4-2	NA	NA	TRBJ1-4	TGTGCCAGCAGCCAAGAGGGGGGGGGTAATGAAAAACTGTTTTTT	CASSQEGGGNEKLFF
TRBV2	NA	TRBD2	TRBJ2-1	TGTGCCAGCACTGAGGCCTCGGGAGGGTACAATGAGCAGTTCTTC	CASTEASGGYNEQFF
TRBV5-1	NA	TRBD1	TRBJ1-3	TGCGCCAGCAGCTCGGTAATGGGGACAGGCTCTGGAAACACCATATATTTT	CASSSVMGTGSGNTIYF
TRBV19	NA	TRBD2	TRBJ2-1	TGTGCCAGTGGAACTAGCGGGATGGGAAAATACAATGAGCAGTTCTTC	CASGTSGMGKYNEQFF
TRBV7-9	NA	NA	TRBJ1-4	TGTGCCAGCAGCTTAAGTTCGGGTCAAGGGGGTGAAAAACTGTTTTTT	CASSLSSGQGGEKLFF
TRBV28	few	NA	TRBJ1-2	TGTGCCAGCTCTTCGGGGTCGAGATATGGCTACACCTTC	CASSSGSRYGYTF
TRBV9	NA	TRBD1	TRBJ2-1	TGTGCCAGCAGCAGAACGGACAGGGTTCAGCGGGTGGTTGGCAACAATGAGCAGTTCTTC	CASSRTDRVQRVVGNNEQFF
TRBV9	NA	TRBD2	TRBJ2-5	TGTGCCAGCAGCGTCGGACTAGCGGGAGGGCCGCAGGAGACCCAGTACTTC	CASSVGLAGGPQETQYF
TRBV7-8	NA	NA	TRBJ2-1	TGTGCCAGCAGCCCGGGGAGCCGGTCCTACAATGAGCAGTTCTTC	CASSPGSRSYNEQFF
TRBV5-6	NA	TRBD2	TRBJ2-1	TGTGCCAGCAGCTTGTGGCTAGCGGGGGCCTACAATGAGCAGTTCTTC	CASSLWLAGAYNEQFF
TRBV18	NA	NA	TRBJ2-5	TGTGCCAGCTCACCACAGGGGGGCCAAGAGACCCAGTACTTC	CASSPQGGQETQYF
TRBV7-9	NA	NA	TRBJ2-7	TGTGCCAGCAGCTTAGTGGGGGAGCCCTACGAGCAGTACTTC	CASSLVGEPYEQYF
TRBV4-2	once	NA	TRBJ1-1	TGTGCCAGCAGCCAAGATCGGGGCCAGGGGCCAACTGAAGCTTTCTTT	CASSQDRGQGPTEAFF
TRBV15	few	NA	TRBJ2-1	TGTGCCACCAGCAGGGGGGACTCCTACAATGAGCAGTTCTTC	CATSRGDSYNEQFF
TRBV28	NA	NA	TRBJ1-1	TGTGCCAGCACCATGGTGGGGGACACTGAAGCTTTCTTT	CASTMVGDTEAFF
TRBV25-1	NA	TRBD1	TRBJ1-5	TGTGCCAGCACGAAACACCGGGACAGGGGGCTCGGCAATCAGCCCCAGCATTTT	CASTKHRDRGLGNQPQHF
TRBV19	NA	TRBD1	TRBJ1-5	TGTGCCAGTAGGATCCGGGACAGGGGGAATGAAGCTCAGCCCCAGCATTTT	CASRIRDRGNEAQPQHF
TRBV2	NA	NA	TRBJ2-3	TGTGCCACAGGGGGGGTAAGCACAGATACGCAGTATTTT	CATGGVSTDTQYF
TRBV6-5	NA	NA	TRBJ1-3	TGTGCCAGCAGACCGAACAGGGCTGGAAACACCATATATTTT	CASRPNRAGNTIYF
TRBV28	once	NA	TRBJ2-7	TGTGCCAGCAGTACGCACGAGAACTCCTACGAGCAGTACTTC	CASSTHENSYEQYF
TRBV7-7	NA	TRBD2	TRBJ2-1	TGTGCTAGCAGCTCGGGGGGGGCGAAGTTCTTC	CASSSGGAKFF
TRBV4-1	NA	TRBD2	TRBJ2-2	TGCGCCAGCAGCCAACTCAGCCTAGCGGGAGCCGGGGAGCTGTTTTTT	CASSQLSLAGAGELFF
TRBV14	NA	NA	TRBJ2-5	TGTGCCAGCAGCCAAGCTGGTGGTTGGGAGACCCAGTACTTC	CASSQAGGWETQYF
TRBV15	few	TRBD2	TRBJ2-5	TGTGCCACCAGCCCAAGGACTAGCGACCAAGAGACCCAGTACTTC	CATSPRTSDQETQYF
TRBV7-2	NA	TRBD2	TRBJ2-1	TGTGCCAGCAGCTTGTCGGGACTAGCGGGCCCGAGCTCCTACAATGAGCAGTTCTTC	CASSLSGLAGPSSYNEQFF
TRBV7-9	few	NA	TRBJ2-4	TGTGCCAGCAGCTTCCCTCTAGGGGCGGGGGCCAAAAACATTCAGTACTTC	CASSFPLGAGAKNIQYF
TRBV15	NA	NA	TRBJ1-5	TGTGCCACCAGCAGAGATAGGCAGGGGAACAATCAGCCCCAGCATTTT	CATSRDRQGNNQPQHF
TRBV6-5	NA	NA	TRBJ2-1	TGTGCCAGCAGTTCAAATCTAGGCTATGAGCAGTTCTTC	CASSSNLGYEQFF
TRBV11-2	NA	NA	TRBJ1-2	TGTGCCAGCAGCCCCCCCCAGGCGTATGGCTACACCTTC	CASSPPQAYGYTF
TRBV7-7	few	NA	TRBJ2-7	TGTGCTAGCGTGGGTGGCAGGTCCTACGAGCAGTACTTC	CASVGGRSYEQYF
TRBV2	NA	TRBD1	TRBJ1-3	TGTGCCAGCAGTGAGGACAGGGAAGGAAACACCATATATTTT	CASSEDREGNTIYF
TRBV7-8	NA	TRBD2	TRBJ2-7	TGTGCCAGCAGCATAACGTTAGGCGCGGGAGGGCGGGACGAGCAGTACTTC	CASSITLGAGGRDEQYF
TRBV28	NA	TRBD1	TRBJ1-1	TGTGCCAGCAGTTTCCGGGACAGATTGAACACTGAAGCTTTCTTT	CASSFRDRLNTEAFF
TRBV13	NA	NA	TRBJ1-6	TGTGCCAGCAGCTACGGACGGAATTCACCCCTCCACTTT	CASSYGRNSPLHF
TRBV11-2	NA	NA	TRBJ2-1	TGTGCCAGCAGCTTAGGTTTTAGCGGTAATGAGCAGTTCTTC	CASSLGFSGNEQFF
TRBV6-6	NA	NA	TRBJ2-7	TGTGCCAGCAGTTACTCTGAGGGCTCCTACGAGCAGTACTTC	CASSYSEGSYEQYF
TRBV4-1	NA	NA	TRBJ2-3	TGCGCCAGCAGCCAAAAACGGGGAGCGGATACGCAGTATTTT	CASSQKRGADTQYF